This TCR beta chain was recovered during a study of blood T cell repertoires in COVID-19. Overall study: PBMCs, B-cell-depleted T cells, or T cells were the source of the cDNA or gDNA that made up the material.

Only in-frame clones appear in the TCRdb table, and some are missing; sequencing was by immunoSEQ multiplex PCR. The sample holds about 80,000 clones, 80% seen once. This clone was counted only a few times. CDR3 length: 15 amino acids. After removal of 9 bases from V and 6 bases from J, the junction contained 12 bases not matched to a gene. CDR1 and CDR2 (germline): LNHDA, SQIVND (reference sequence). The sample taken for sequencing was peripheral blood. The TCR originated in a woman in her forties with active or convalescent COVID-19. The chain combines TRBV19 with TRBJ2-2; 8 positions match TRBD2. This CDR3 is CASQGTSLSPGELFF. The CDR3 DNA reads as TGTGCCAGCCAGGGGACTAGTCTTAGTCCCGGGGAGCTGTTTTTT.